This T cell receptor beta chain was found in a study of shared clonotypes between healthy human individuals. Findings and limits, study-wide: The study's rarefaction showed incomplete sorted-subset sequencing despite large depth. Approximately 5% was the fraction of naive CD4 clonotypes found shared across several donors.

This clone appeared once. Its antigen remains unidentified. The CDR3 length is 16 residues. Germline V gives CDR1 SGHRS, CDR2 YFSETQ. The J segment lost 5 bases and the V segment lost 4 bases, leaving 12 bases of the junction unmatched. In the authors' workflow: Filtering differed since immunoSEQ provided only junctions, with no quality scores. Here immunoSEQ multiplex PCR was the method, and the copy in TCRdb shows in-frame clones only, minus some. The D gene and trimming were derived from the DNA, and the V and J assignments and clone size from that table. The data contain 1.6 million or so clones, approximately 97% of them singletons.

The chain recombines TRBV5-1 with TRBJ2-5; 9 bases align to TRBD1. The specimen sequenced was naive CD4+ T cells sorted from blood. Documented subset: CD45RA+ positively selected. This TCR came from a young man in good health. The CDR3 bases are TGCGCCAGCAGCCCGGCAGGACAGGGGATAACGGAGACCCAGTACTTC. The encoded protein is CASSPAGQGITETQYF.